These 2 T cell receptor beta chains were all obtained from the same sample, sequenced in a study of shared clonotypes between healthy human individuals. The naive CD8 subset, CD45RO-negative cells positively selected for CCR7, excluded terminally differentiated effector memory CD45RA+ cells. Clones were read by immunoSEQ multiplex PCR, and TCRdb kept only the in-frame ones, dropping some. The repertoire has around 2.1 million clones, 85% to 95% of them found once; the top ten carry roughly 1.7%. The sequenced sample consisted of naive CD8+ T cells from PBMCs. These receptors all stem from a man aged 18 to 30 in good health. Some clones in this sample may be carry-over from other donors' samples.

The sample holds one count of this clone. This chain links TRBV5-6 with TRBJ1-2; 8 positions match TRBD1. This CDR3 is built from 14 residues. Per germline, CDR1 SGHDT and CDR2 YYEEEE. After removal of 5 bases from V and 3 bases from J, the junction contained 6 bases not matched to a gene. CDR3 in DNA: TGTGCCAGCAGTCCTGGACAGGGCGACTATGGCTACACCTTC. It is translated as CASSPGQGDYGYTF.

This clone was seen once. The genes are TRBV11-2 and TRBJ1-3; 8 nucleotides align to TRBD1. Losses at the gene ends were 3 bases for V and 5 bases for J; bases not matched to a gene: 3. Germline V gene sequence: CDR1 SGHAT, CDR2 FQNNGV. This CDR3 has 14 amino acids. CDR3 DNA: TGTGCCAGCAGCTTCGGGACAGGCAGAAACACCATATATTTT. Encoded protein: CASSFGTGRNTIYF.